A selection of T cell receptor beta chains follows, all from one sample in a study of naive and memory T cell subsets. Each CDR3 protein gets one entry after TCRdb re-called the UMI-ligation and nested PCR reads with MiXCR. The table records around 130,000 distinct CDR3 sequences, over 30% of them present only once. Specimen: central memory CD4+ T cells from blood. The source of these receptors is a human donor in good health. Both conserved end residues are part of each CDR3. Fields, in order: D gene, clone size, J gene, V gene, CDR3 DNA, CDR3 protein. A D gene is named only where the DNA matches it firmly. Clone size, where shown, is once, few, many, or a class for clones that have expanded.

d_call: TRBD2
clone_size: -
j_call: TRBJ2-5
v_call: TRBV20-1
cdr3_nt: TGCAGTGCTAGTGCATCACTAGCGGGGGGCCAGACCCAGTACTTC
cdr3_aa: CSASASLAGGQTQYF

d_call: TRBD1
clone_size: -
j_call: TRBJ1-4
v_call: TRBV28
cdr3_nt: TGTGCCAGCAGCCTACCGGGGGACAGCGCTAATGAAAAACTGTTTTTT
cdr3_aa: CASSLPGDSANEKLFF

d_call: TRBD1
clone_size: -
j_call: TRBJ2-5
v_call: TRBV29-1
cdr3_nt: TGCAGCGTCGTAACCGGGACAGGGTACCAAGAGACCCAGTACTTC
cdr3_aa: CSVVTGTGYQETQYF

d_call: -
clone_size: -
j_call: TRBJ2-7
v_call: TRBV9
cdr3_nt: TGTGCCAGCAGCCCCACCGTCGGCTACGAGCAGTACTTC
cdr3_aa: CASSPTVGYEQYF

d_call: -
clone_size: -
j_call: TRBJ2-7
v_call: TRBV7-3
cdr3_nt: TGTGCCAGCAGCTCAGGGACATTGACCGAGCAGTACTTC
cdr3_aa: CASSSGTLTEQYF

d_call: TRBD2
clone_size: -
j_call: TRBJ2-5
v_call: TRBV28
cdr3_nt: TGTGCCAGCAGAGGCGGGGGGACCCAAGAGACCCAGTACTTC
cdr3_aa: CASRGGGTQETQYF

d_call: TRBD2
clone_size: -
j_call: TRBJ2-1
v_call: TRBV6-7
cdr3_nt: TGTGCCAGCAGTTACCCCCGACTAGCGGGAGGGGGTAACAATGAGCAGTTCTTC
cdr3_aa: CASSYPRLAGGGNNEQFF

d_call: TRBD2
clone_size: -
j_call: TRBJ2-1
v_call: TRBV5-5
cdr3_nt: TGTGCCAGCAGCCCGACTCCTAGCGGGACTTACAATGAGCAGTTCTTC
cdr3_aa: CASSPTPSGTYNEQFF

d_call: TRBD2
clone_size: -
j_call: TRBJ2-7
v_call: TRBV18
cdr3_nt: TGTGCCAGCTCACCTTTATCAGGGAGGGCGACCTCCTACGAGCAGTACTTC
cdr3_aa: CASSPLSGRATSYEQYF

d_call: TRBD1
clone_size: once
j_call: TRBJ2-5
v_call: TRBV28
cdr3_nt: TGTGCCAGCAGTTCCCCGCGTCAGGGGACAGGGAGTTTTCGGGCCCAGTACTTC
cdr3_aa: CASSSPRQGTGSFRAQYF

d_call: -
clone_size: few
j_call: TRBJ1-5
v_call: TRBV28
cdr3_nt: TGTGCCAGCAGTTTGGGGGGCAGTCAGCCCCAGCATTTT
cdr3_aa: CASSLGGSQPQHF

d_call: TRBD1
clone_size: many
j_call: TRBJ2-3
v_call: TRBV7-2
cdr3_nt: TGTGCCAGCAGCTTAACTCCCCATGGGACAGGGGAGGGAGATACGCAGTATTTT
cdr3_aa: CASSLTPHGTGEGDTQYF